This T cell receptor beta chain stems from a study of OX40 agonist ivuxolimab in advanced cancers. This table comes from immunoSEQ multiplex PCR, and its TCRdb copy is limited to in-frame clones, with some not included. The profile shows over 50,000 clones, about 82% of them singletons. CDR1 and CDR2 from the germline V gene are LNHDA and SQIVND (reference sequence). The CDR3 is 13 residues long. V was pared by 8 bases and J by 6 bases, with 13 bases between. This clonotype was sampled from an adult with an advanced solid tumor such as melanoma, head and neck, liver or kidney cancer. This specimen consisted of CD4+ or CD8+ T cells sorted from blood, obtained in a trial of the OX40 agonist ivuxolimab. The chain joins TRBV19 to TRBJ2-2; weak D call: TRBD2 (6 bases). CDR3 region: CASYQRGAGELFF. Written as DNA, the CDR3 is TGTGCCAGTTACCAACGCGGGGCCGGGGAGCTGTTTTTT.